Presented here are 5 T cell receptor beta chains from one specimen sequenced in a study of T-cell reconstitution after alpha-beta-depleted transplantation in children. Unique molecular identifiers were built into the TCRbeta library. TCRdb redid the calling of the PCR reads with MiXCR, one entry per CDR3 protein. The sample lists some 340,000 distinct CDR3 sequences, about 9.4% seen once, with around 2.5% in the top ten. Here the sequenced sample was PBMCs from the stem cell graft donor, taken from the stem cell graft. Receptor source: a human donor who donated a stem cell graft to a child with acute lymphoblastic leukemia.

For the CDR3, the DNA is TGTGCCAGCAGCTTGGTGGAATGGGGTAGCTCTGGAAACACCATATATTTT. Translation: CASSLVEWGSSGNTIYF. V is TRBV7-9 and J is TRBJ1-3; no clear D gene. Germline values: CDR1 SEHNR, CDR2 FQNEAQ (reference sequence). V lost 3 bases to trimming and J lost 0 bases, with 15 bases between them. The CDR3 is made up of 17 amino acids.

V and J are TRBV7-9 and TRBJ2-1; no reliable D call. V was pared by 7 bases and J by 7 bases, with 17 bases between. This CDR3 has 14 residues. Looked up from germline, CDR1 is SEHNR and CDR2 is FQNEAQ (reference sequence). The CDR3 region is CASIHPRIRNEQFF. CDR3 nucleotide sequence: TGTGCCAGCATCCACCCCAGGATCCGGAATGAGCAGTTCTTC. Based on the CDR3 plus reference TRBV7-9 and TRBJ2-1, the full variable domain is DTGVSQNPRHKITKRGQNVTFRCDPISEHNRLYWYRQTLGQGPEFLTYFQNEAQLEKSRLLSDRFSAERPKGSFSTLEIQRTEQGDSAMYLCASIHPRIRNEQFFGPGTRLTVL.

This sequence joins TRBV4-1 and TRBJ2-7, with 7 bases that match TRBD2. The V gene's germline CDR1 is MGHRA and CDR2 YSYEKL. This CDR3 is built from 16 residues. Trimming cost V 1 base and J 0 bases; bases outside gene matches: 6. The CDR3 here is CASSQAVSGFSYEQYF. Written as DNA, the CDR3 is TGCGCCAGCAGCCAAGCGGTTAGCGGGTTCTCCTACGAGCAGTACTTC.

This clonotype was recorded a few times. This sequence joins TRBV7-2 and TRBJ2-1; 14 nucleotides agree with TRBD2. In germline, CDR1 is SGHTA, CDR2 FQGNSA. The V gene end was trimmed by 3 bases and the J gene end by 9 bases; junction bases not matched to a gene: 7. The length of the CDR3 is 16 residues. The DNA of the CDR3 is TGTGCCAGCAGCTTCCAGACTAGCGGGGGGGGTCCTGAGCAGTTCTTC. It translates to CASSFQTSGGGPEQFF.

A few counts support this clonotype. The DNA of the CDR3 is TGTGCCAGCAGCTTGGGACAGGGGATCCATGAGCAGTTCTTC. Translation gives CASSLGQGIHEQFF. The chain uses TRBV5-6 and TRBJ2-1; 8 bases match TRBD1. Germline CDR1 reads SGHDT; CDR2 reads YYEEEE. V dropped 0 bases and J dropped 8; count of bases not matched to a gene: 4. CDR3 length: 14 amino acids. Full variable domain (remainder filled in from reference TRBV5-6 and TRBJ2-1): DAGVTQSPTHLIKTRGQQVTLRCSPKSGHDTVSWYQQALGQGPQFIFQYYEEEERQRGNFPDRFSGHQFPNYSSELNVNALLLGDSALYLCASSLGQGIHEQFFGPGTRLTVL.